These T cell receptor beta chains were read from a single sample in a study of control samples from healthy donors and cancer patients. Sequenced by immunoSEQ multiplex PCR; TCRdb stores in-frame clones only, minus some. In the table there are some 120,000 clones, 88% of which are singletons. Specimen: blood. The source of these receptors is an older woman in good health. Both conserved end residues are part of each CDR3. The order of the fields is CDR3 length, J gene, clone size, D gene, V gene, CDR3 DNA, CDR3 protein. D genes are given only for firm matches. Some rows have no size entry. The others give once, few or many, or a class for an expanded clone.

len: 15
j_gene: TRBJ2-3
abundance: -
d_gene: -
v_gene: TRBV11-2
CDR3nt: TGTGCCAGCAGCCCCCAGTTCAACCCCACAGATACGCAGTATTTT
CDR3aa: CASSPQFNPTDTQYF

len: 16
j_gene: TRBJ2-3
abundance: -
d_gene: TRBD2
v_gene: TRBV9
CDR3nt: TGTGCCAGCAGCGTCACGGGACTAGCGGGGGAAGATACGCAGTATTTT
CDR3aa: CASSVTGLAGEDTQYF

len: 16
j_gene: TRBJ1-1
abundance: -
d_gene: -
v_gene: TRBV18
CDR3nt: TGTGCCAGCTCCCCCGGGGCCCTTAGGGGGGAGACTGAAGCTTTCTTT
CDR3aa: CASSPGALRGETEAFF

len: 15
j_gene: TRBJ2-1
abundance: -
d_gene: TRBD2
v_gene: TRBV5-1
CDR3nt: TGCGCCAGCAGCCCTAGCGGGGTTTCCTACAATGAGCAGTTCTTC
CDR3aa: CASSPSGVSYNEQFF

len: 13
j_gene: TRBJ1-1
abundance: -
d_gene: -
v_gene: TRBV5-1
CDR3nt: TGCGCCAGCAGCGACGGCTCTGTTGCAGGAGCTTTCTTT
CDR3aa: CASSDGSVAGAFF

len: 16
j_gene: TRBJ2-1
abundance: -
d_gene: TRBD1
v_gene: TRBV10-3
CDR3nt: TGTGCCATCAGTGAGTTTTCGGGACAGGGAGACAATGAGCAGTTCTTC
CDR3aa: CAISEFSGQGDNEQFF

len: 17
j_gene: TRBJ2-5
abundance: -
d_gene: TRBD2
v_gene: TRBV4-2
CDR3nt: TGTGCCAGCAGCCGCGGGACTAGCGGGGGGGCCTGGGAGACCCAGTACTTC
CDR3aa: CASSRGTSGGAWETQYF

len: 13
j_gene: TRBJ1-2
abundance: -
d_gene: -
v_gene: TRBV4-1
CDR3nt: TGCGCCAGCAGCCTCCCAGACCCATATGGCTACACCTTC
CDR3aa: CASSLPDPYGYTF

len: 15
j_gene: TRBJ1-2
abundance: -
d_gene: -
v_gene: TRBV6-5
CDR3nt: TGTGCCAGCAGTTACCAACTTGGAGGCCACTATGGCTACACCTTC
CDR3aa: CASSYQLGGHYGYTF

len: 18
j_gene: TRBJ2-1
abundance: -
d_gene: -
v_gene: TRBV19
CDR3nt: TGTGCCAGTAGTCCAAATTACTCCCGCCAAGGGGCTTACAATGAGCAGTTCTTC
CDR3aa: CASSPNYSRQGAYNEQFF

len: 16
j_gene: TRBJ1-6
abundance: few
d_gene: -
v_gene: TRBV18
CDR3nt: TGTGCCAGCTCACCCAGCCGGGACATAGATAATTCACCCCTCCACTTT
CDR3aa: CASSPSRDIDNSPLHF

len: 12
j_gene: TRBJ1-2
abundance: -
d_gene: TRBD1
v_gene: TRBV25-1
CDR3nt: TGTGCCAGCCGACAGGGTAACTATGGCTACACCTTC
CDR3aa: CASRQGNYGYTF

len: 14
j_gene: TRBJ2-6
abundance: -
d_gene: -
v_gene: TRBV29-1
CDR3nt: TGCAGCGTTTCCCAGGGATCTGGGGCCAACGTCCTGACTTTC
CDR3aa: CSVSQGSGANVLTF

len: 13
j_gene: TRBJ1-1
abundance: -
d_gene: TRBD1
v_gene: TRBV19
CDR3nt: TGTGCCAGTAGGAGGACAGGAGTCGATGAAGCTTTCTTT
CDR3aa: CASRRTGVDEAFF

len: 15
j_gene: TRBJ2-3
abundance: -
d_gene: -
v_gene: TRBV14
CDR3nt: TGTGCCAGCAGCCTTTCCGGGGGCGGGACAGATACGCAGTATTTT
CDR3aa: CASSLSGGGTDTQYF

len: 17
j_gene: TRBJ2-5
abundance: -
d_gene: TRBD2
v_gene: TRBV5-1
CDR3nt: TGCGCCAGCAGCTTGGGATGGCTAGCGGGGGCCCAAGAGACCCAGTACTTC
CDR3aa: CASSLGWLAGAQETQYF

len: 13
j_gene: TRBJ2-3
abundance: -
d_gene: -
v_gene: TRBV7-2
CDR3nt: TGTGCCAGCAGCCCCACCTCCGGCCTGGCGCAGTATTTT
CDR3aa: CASSPTSGLAQYF

len: 16
j_gene: TRBJ1-6
abundance: -
d_gene: -
v_gene: TRBV5-4
CDR3nt: TGTGCCAGCAGCTCCTCCGGGGGCCTCCTGGATTCACCCCTCCACTTT
CDR3aa: CASSSSGGLLDSPLHF

len: 15
j_gene: TRBJ1-5
abundance: -
d_gene: -
v_gene: TRBV5-6
CDR3nt: TGTGCCAGCAGCGGGGGCCAGGGGATCAATCAGCCCCAGCATTTT
CDR3aa: CASSGGQGINQPQHF

len: 14
j_gene: TRBJ2-7
abundance: -
d_gene: -
v_gene: TRBV5-1
CDR3nt: TGCGCCAGCAGCTCCACCGAGAGCTCCTACGAGCAGTACTTC
CDR3aa: CASSSTESSYEQYF

len: 17
j_gene: TRBJ1-6
abundance: -
d_gene: -
v_gene: TRBV5-4
CDR3nt: TGTGCCAGCACCCAGAGACGGGCAGCCGCGAATAATTCACCCCTCCACTTT
CDR3aa: CASTQRRAAANNSPLHF

len: 16
j_gene: TRBJ1-2
abundance: -
d_gene: TRBD1
v_gene: TRBV10-3
CDR3nt: TGTGCCATCAGTGAGCTCCAAAGACAGGGGGACTATGGCTACACCTTC
CDR3aa: CAISELQRQGDYGYTF

len: 14
j_gene: TRBJ1-2
abundance: -
d_gene: -
v_gene: TRBV7-9
CDR3nt: TGTGCCAGCAGCCCGATCGACAGGAACTATGGCTACACCTTC
CDR3aa: CASSPIDRNYGYTF

len: 13
j_gene: TRBJ1-1
abundance: -
d_gene: -
v_gene: TRBV29-1
CDR3nt: TGCAGCGTTGAAGGTCAGCTGAACACTGAAGCTTTCTTT
CDR3aa: CSVEGQLNTEAFF

len: 15
j_gene: TRBJ2-7
abundance: -
d_gene: -
v_gene: TRBV27
CDR3nt: TGTGCCAGCAGTTTCCGGGGACTCCGGGCCTACGAGCAGTACTTC
CDR3aa: CASSFRGLRAYEQYF

len: 14
j_gene: TRBJ2-3
abundance: -
d_gene: -
v_gene: TRBV6-4
CDR3nt: TGTGCCAGCAGTGGAAAGGGTGGGACAGATACGCAGTATTTT
CDR3aa: CASSGKGGTDTQYF

len: 14
j_gene: TRBJ2-3
abundance: -
d_gene: -
v_gene: TRBV5-1
CDR3nt: TGCGCCAGCAGCTCCAGTTTAGGCACAGATACGCAGTATTTT
CDR3aa: CASSSSLGTDTQYF

len: 13
j_gene: TRBJ1-1
abundance: -
d_gene: -
v_gene: TRBV19
CDR3nt: TGTGCCAGTACAGAGGGCGGTTACACTGAAGCTTTCTTT
CDR3aa: CASTEGGYTEAFF

len: 13
j_gene: TRBJ1-5
abundance: -
d_gene: TRBD1
v_gene: TRBV27
CDR3nt: TGTGCCAGCAGCCCGTACAGGGGTCAGCCCCAGCATTTT
CDR3aa: CASSPYRGQPQHF

len: 12
j_gene: TRBJ1-1
abundance: -
d_gene: -
v_gene: TRBV14
CDR3nt: TGTGCCAGCAGCCAAGACGGGCCGAAAGCTTTCTTT
CDR3aa: CASSQDGPKAFF

len: 13
j_gene: TRBJ2-2
abundance: -
d_gene: -
v_gene: TRBV10-3
CDR3nt: TGTGCCATCGGGGCAGGGGGGACCGGGGAGCTGTTTTTT
CDR3aa: CAIGAGGTGELFF

len: 13
j_gene: TRBJ2-3
abundance: -
d_gene: -
v_gene: TRBV7-3
CDR3nt: TGTGCCAGCAGCTTGGGCTACACAGATACGCAGTATTTT
CDR3aa: CASSLGYTDTQYF

len: 14
j_gene: TRBJ2-7
abundance: -
d_gene: -
v_gene: TRBV4-1
CDR3nt: TGCGCCAGCAGCCAAGAATCGGGGTGGGGTGAGCAGTACTTC
CDR3aa: CASSQESGWGEQYF

len: 14
j_gene: TRBJ1-2
abundance: -
d_gene: -
v_gene: TRBV5-1
CDR3nt: TGCGCCAGCAGCTTGGACACCTACGCCTATGGCTACACCTTC
CDR3aa: CASSLDTYAYGYTF

len: 15
j_gene: TRBJ1-1
abundance: -
d_gene: -
v_gene: TRBV9
CDR3nt: TGTGCCAGCAGCGTGGCAGGCCAGGGGAACACTGAAGCTTTCTTT
CDR3aa: CASSVAGQGNTEAFF

len: 15
j_gene: TRBJ1-3
abundance: -
d_gene: -
v_gene: TRBV2
CDR3nt: TGTGCCAGCAGTGTGGGGCAGGGATATGGAAACACCATATATTTT
CDR3aa: CASSVGQGYGNTIYF

len: 12
j_gene: TRBJ1-1
abundance: -
d_gene: -
v_gene: TRBV6-6
CDR3nt: TGTGCCAGCAGTTACCAGAACACTGAAGCTTTCTTT
CDR3aa: CASSYQNTEAFF

len: 24
j_gene: TRBJ2-2
abundance: few
d_gene: TRBD1
v_gene: TRBV24-1
CDR3nt: TGTGCCACCAGTGATCCTTGGGGCTCGTCGGGGACAGCGCGCAAATCCGCGAACACCGGGGAGCTGTTTTTT
CDR3aa: CATSDPWGSSGTARKSANTGELFF

len: 14
j_gene: TRBJ2-5
abundance: -
d_gene: TRBD1
v_gene: TRBV10-1
CDR3nt: TGCGCCAGCAGCGGACCGGGACAGCAAGAGACCCAGTACTTC
CDR3aa: CASSGPGQQETQYF

len: 15
j_gene: TRBJ1-2
abundance: few
d_gene: TRBD1
v_gene: TRBV10-3
CDR3nt: TGTGCCGTAAAAGGACAGGGGGCGACTAACTATGGCTACACCTTC
CDR3aa: CAVKGQGATNYGYTF

len: 14
j_gene: TRBJ1-6
abundance: few
d_gene: -
v_gene: TRBV6-4
CDR3nt: TGTGCCAGCAGTGTTGAGCAGGGAAAGACACCCCTCCACTTT
CDR3aa: CASSVEQGKTPLHF